This T cell receptor (beta chain) was documented in a study of cytomegalovirus exposure and HLA in healthy donors (TCRdb year 2017). For the wider study: According to an earlier analysis of 587 of the donors, some 180 million T cells yielded 117 million unique TCR beta sequences and about 280 Gb of sequence data. An earlier analysis of roughly 600 of the donors used high-throughput TCR beta sequencing to judge whether each TCR beta V gene segment behaved as functional or pseudogenic. In a later analysis, previously published TCR beta repertoires from about 640 donors were re-analyzed and high-resolution HLA genotyping was added so that TCR occurrence patterns could be studied. Approximately 300 gigabases of sequencing data and approximately 91 million unique TCR sequences made up an early release that covered several hundred HLA-typed donors. The number of typed donors differed by locus: about 620-640 for A, B, C, DRB1 and DQB1; some 540 for DQA1; over 600 for DPA1; and about 450 for DPB1. Donor age, sex, ethnicity and CMV serostatus were compiled together with the repertoire data. In addition to the first cohort of 666 subjects, a separate validation cohort of approximately 130 different subjects was used. High-throughput TCR immunosequencing, statistical association of individual TCRs with disease status, and machine learning were combined to predict cytomegalovirus infection status. Both class I and class II loci were covered by HLA typing, at four-digit resolution. Genome-wide SNP genotypes for about 65% of the roughly 700 donors were used in a later genetic analysis, which treated that subset as a discovery cohort. In the later analysis, no new phenotypic data were used to find candidate immune exposures; instead, reliance was placed on TCR beta sequences and their occurrence across donors. Because of strong linkage in the cohort, roughly five DR-DQ haplotypes were treated as single units for association and clustering. The aim of the study was to test whether cataloging public T cell receptors could identify signatures of past pathogen exposure. Among about 390 genotyped donors of the cohort, an average of around 240,000 unique TCR beta nucleotide sequences were sequenced per donor, about a sixth of them non-productive. All discovery cohort repertoires had been generated on a single sequencing platform. Of the approximately 370 genotyped donors, 81% were placed in the genetic ancestry cluster associated with self-reported Caucasian donors. The T cell repertoires of 666 subjects were profiled by immunosequencing and related to cytomegalovirus serostatus.

Results and caveats for the whole study, not just this receptor: In a later analysis, TCR association rates were found to vary across HLA loci, with the most associated TCRs seen for DRB1 alleles and the fewest for HLA-C alleles. A total of fewer than 200 TCR beta chains were listed by the study as associated with cytomegalovirus. While some public TCRs were present in many individuals, most TCR sequences turned up only very rarely across donors. A further reported finding was that TCR beta sequences accurately predicted the HLA-A and HLA-B alleles for most subjects in the first cohort. Only TCR beta chains were sequenced in this cohort, and the absence of alpha or paired-chain data limited detectable features. The earlier analysis of fewer than 750 of the donors excluded over 15 rarely observed V segments, including chromosome 9 orphons, because counts were too low. A later analysis associated 16,951 TCR beta sequences with specific HLA alleles at a false discovery rate of 0.05. The only immune exposure information available for the cohort was CMV serostatus. A cluster of highly shared sequence variants was judged likely to be a technical artifact of the sequencing pipeline. In a later analysis, most CMV-associated TCR beta chains were found to appear HLA-restricted, with HLA associations seemingly driven largely by CMV exposure. The 87-base-pair reads could not distinguish some IMGT-functional V segments, including TRBV6-2 and TRBV6-3, so those segments were excluded. An earlier analysis of some 560 of the donors showed that most TCR beta V segments appeared in productive rearrangements either about 87% or about 30% of the time, which broadly matched IMGT annotations. Linkage disequilibrium might explain the correlated functional status among segregating V segments, but an unknown experimental factor could not be excluded. In a later genetic analysis, a missense DCLRE1C variant was associated with V-gene and J-gene trimming of TCR beta chains, and the association was replicated in an independent cohort. Because some donors lacked HLA typing at each locus, the association tests relied only on the typed subset. Presence/absence analyses assumed roughly uniform sequencing depth across donors, an assumption that may not hold. In vitro tests confirmed that a few of the cytomegalovirus-associated TCR beta chains recognize cytomegalovirus antigens. In a later analysis, HLA-associated TCR beta chains showed more clonal expansion and lower generation probabilities than non-associated chains that were equally common. Cytomegalovirus status was reported to be diagnosed by the classifier with high specificity and sensitivity in both the original and validation cohorts. In a later genetic analysis, fewer N-insertions in productive TCRs were reported among donors in an Asian-associated ancestry cluster than the approximately 630-donor mean. According to a later analysis, parvovirus B19, influenza, CMV and Epstein-Barr virus appeared linked to several top co-occurrence clusters. When HLA alleles, especially DR and DQ, strongly co-occurred, attributing TCR associations to individual alleles was difficult. According to the authors, the approach could potentially be generalized to other disease states and immunological phenotypes.

Library prep was done by the immunoSEQ multiplex PCR assay. The multiplex PCR relied on a mix of 60 forward primers for TCR Vbeta segments and 13 reverse primers for TCR Jbeta segments. The CDR3 region of rearranged TCR beta genes was amplified from genomic DNA by a multiplex PCR assay. Amplified TCR beta libraries were sequenced as 87-base-pair reads on the Illumina HiSeq System. As for the original processing: Across the 670 or so repertoires, a later analysis counted approximately 75 million unique TCR beta chains, some 11 million of which were shared by at least two donors. Raw reads were error-corrected and collapsed into unique sequences by a nearest-neighbor algorithm in which closely related sequences were merged to remove PCR and sequencing errors. CDR3 sequences were aligned to IMGT reference sequences to assign V, D and J gene segments. Each retained sequence needed at least a six-nucleotide match to both a V gene segment and a J gene segment. Rearrangements were called productive when the CDR3 lacked stop codons and stayed in frame with V and J; all others were non-productive. CDR3 was defined by IMGT convention, running from the second conserved V-encoded cysteine to the conserved J-encoded phenylalanine. Sequences without an unambiguous match to a single V gene segment were excluded from the earlier analysis of 500 to 700 of the donors. An earlier analysis of several hundred of the donors classified V segments as functional when productive rearrangements were above 56.7% and as segregating when the standard deviation between donors was above 5%. A statistical classification framework was built to diagnose cytomegalovirus status from the catalog of TCR beta chain sequences. In a later analysis, V and J genes were assigned by comparing TCR nucleotide sequences against IMGT/GENE-DB human TR gene sequences. The TCRdist pipeline was used in a later analysis to assign CDR3 sequences and most-parsimonious VDJ recombination scenarios. In a later analysis, each TCR beta chain was defined by its CDR3 amino acid sequence together with its V-gene family, and reads without a unique V-gene family were excluded. A later analysis removed roughly 590 highly shared, low-generation-probability nucleotide sequences to deal with suspected cross-contamination and a sequencing artifact. A later analysis calculated a clonal expansion index for each public chain from normalized within-repertoire ranks of inferred template counts. A later analysis computed generation probabilities with a VDJ recombination model fitted to out-of-frame rearrangements, and checked the results against IGoR. In a later analysis, TCR-TCR, TCR-HLA and TCR-CMV co-occurrence was scored with hypergeometric tests, and a repertoire-size bias correction was applied to TCR pairs. To estimate false discovery rates, a later analysis permuted the HLA or CMV assignments 20 times. A later analysis grouped co-occurring TCRs with DBSCAN, adding TCRdist sequence similarity when clustering within HLA-allele-positive subsets. For co-occurrence clustering, repertoires with fewer than 30,000 or more than 120,000 public chains were excluded, along with about five repertoires with anomalous nucleotide sharing. Sourced from immuneACCESS, this table was stored by TCRdb with only in-frame sequences that have V and J called. A share of the clones is absent; for the studies checked, an unresolved V gene accounts for under half, and the remainder has no known explanation. V, J and clone size are those of that table, while D and trimming were read from the DNA. The sample yields around 120,000 clones; over 75% were counted once. The ten largest clones take up around 3.5% of the sample.

Note on this clone: Its antigen has not been determined. No base quality information exists; no much larger clone differs at one position.

In total, approximately 700 healthy bone marrow donors made up the cohort. At the time of sampling, all cohort members were nominally healthy, though unrecorded immune exposures were likely present. Of the 700 or so cohort members, approximately 290 had a positive CMV serostatus and about 350 had a negative one, while no CMV serostatus was recorded for the donor. Each donor provided a peripheral blood sample, and peripheral blood mononuclear cells were used for TCR beta sequencing. Genomic DNA was extracted from the blood cell samples with the Qiagen DNeasy Blood Extraction Kit. The CDR3 starts with the cysteine, ends with the phenylalanine, and has 15 residues. CDR3 DNA only is kept here, 45 bases in frame from base 1. Looking up the germline V gene yields CDR1 SGHRS and CDR2 YFSETQ. At the junction V is shortened by 3 bases and J by 7 bases; bases outside the gene matches: 9.

Sequencing was carried out using PBMCs. The TCR comes from a human donor in good health. The V and J segments used are TRBV5-1 and TRBJ2-2; 7 central nucleotides agree with TRBD2. The DNA reads as follows: TGCGCCAGCAGCTCCATGGCGGGAGCGATCGGGGAGCTGTTTTTT. This encodes CASSSMAGAIGELFF.